This T cell receptor (beta chain) was recorded in a study of regulatory T cells in long-lasting Graves disease. Assembly of TCR beta libraries relied on iRepertoire HTBI primers together with Arm-PCR of CDR3 regions. TCRdb processed the multiplex PCR reads anew with MiXCR; each CDR3 protein has one entry. The top ten hold roughly 46% of the sample, which has 500,000 to 800,000 distinct CDR3 sequences, around 30% seen once. This clonotype was seen more than once but under ten times. The antigen is not known. The CDR3 sequence is 13 residues long. Germline V gives CDR1 MRHNA, CDR2 SNTAGT. V gave up 5 bases and J gave up 0 bases, with 7 bases separating them. Study-level findings and limits: Graves' patients with persistent disease showed TCR diversity lower than patients newly diagnosed. Rather than thyroid tissue, only peripheral blood underwent study.

As to time point: persistent/refractory GD, antithyroid drugs over 5 years with positive TRAb. With RNA extracted from PBMCs as input, the TCR library was made. The sample in question was peripheral blood mononuclear cells (PBMCs), obtained when the disease was refractory, from a patient treated with antithyroid drugs. The J gene is TRBJ1-2, the V gene TRBV6-4; the D is unclear. The clonotype comes from a female donor with Graves disease. The CDR3 nucleotides are TGTGCCAGCAGTTACACCCCTAACTATGGCTACACCTTC. It translates to CASSYTPNYGYTF.